This T cell receptor (beta chain) originates from a study of T cell repertoires in cytomegalovirus infection. From germline, CDR1 is SGHAT and CDR2 FQDESV (reference sequence). The CDR3 extends over 11 amino acids. V was trimmed by 2 bases and J by 10 bases, leaving 6 bases between them. With regard to this clonotype: Its antigen is undetermined.

Via MiXCR, TCRdb re-called the reads, giving one row per CDR3 protein. Of some 110,000 distinct CDR3 sequences listed, 10% are singletons. The source material was PBMCs, sequenced either directly or after in vitro stimulation (not recorded which). This rearrangement joins TRBV11-1 to TRBJ2-1, with D unresolved. The clonotype comes from a human donor in good health (CMV status not recorded). Some clones in this sample may be carry-over from other donors' samples. The CDR3 DNA reads as TGTGCCAGCAGCTTACCTGGAGAGCAGTTCTTC. Translated, it gives CASSLPGEQFF.